This is a list of T cell receptor beta chains from one sample in a study of cytomegalovirus exposure and HLA in healthy donors. Sequencing used immunoSEQ multiplex PCR; TCRdb keeps in-frame clones, though not all of them. The data show under 250,000 clones, around 73% seen once. Material: PBMCs. These receptors all stem from a male donor in good health and CMV-seronegative. Both conserved end residues are part of each CDR3. Fields, in order: J gene, clone size, D gene, V gene, CDR3 DNA, CDR3 protein. The D gene is left open where the match is weak. Size is omitted from some rows. Given values are once, few, many or a class for expanded clones.

>TRBJ1-2|NA|NA|TRBV27
TGTGCCAGCGGGGCCCCGCCGGCCTATGGCTACACCTTC
CASGAPPAYGYTF
>TRBJ2-7|NA|NA|TRBV13
TGTGCCAGCAGCTTAGGATCGACAGGCTACGAGCAGTACTTC
CASSLGSTGYEQYF
>TRBJ1-5|NA|NA|TRBV5-5
TGTGCCAGCACCGGGACATTTAGCAATCAGCCCCAGCATTTT
CASTGTFSNQPQHF
>TRBJ2-7|NA|TRBD2|TRBV6-1
TGTGCCAGCAGCAGACTAGCGGGAGGAGGTGAGCAGTACTTC
CASSRLAGGGEQYF
>TRBJ1-1|NA|NA|TRBV27
TGTGCCAGCACCCCCCGACAGATGAACACTGAAGCTTTCTTT
CASTPRQMNTEAFF
>TRBJ2-1|NA|NA|TRBV6-6
TGTGCCACTTCCCCCGAGGTAACAAGCTCCTACAATGAGCAGTTCTTC
CATSPEVTSSYNEQFF
>TRBJ1-1|NA|TRBD1|TRBV30
TGTGCCTGGAGTTACGGACAGGGGAGCACTGAAGCTTTCTTT
CAWSYGQGSTEAFF
>TRBJ2-1|NA|NA|TRBV7-9
TGTGCCAGCAGCACTCCGACAGGCCAGGGTGAGCAGTTCTTC
CASSTPTGQGEQFF
>TRBJ2-3|NA|NA|TRBV27
TGTGCCAGCAGTTTACCGGGCACAGATACGCAGTATTTT
CASSLPGTDTQYF
>TRBJ2-1|NA|TRBD2|TRBV9
TGTGCCAGCAGCGTAGGTCTAGCGGGAGCTCAGAGGGGGAATGAGCAGTTCTTC
CASSVGLAGAQRGNEQFF
>TRBJ2-1|NA|NA|TRBV27
TGTGCCAGCAGTTTCGGAGGCGGTGAGCAGTTCTTC
CASSFGGGEQFF
>TRBJ1-1|NA|NA|TRBV11-2
TGTGCCAGCAGCTTAGCGTCCGGCGGGAACACTGAAGCTTTCTTT
CASSLASGGNTEAFF
>TRBJ1-2|NA|NA|TRBV28
TGTGCCAGCAGTCGGGGGGTGGGCGGTGGCTACACCTTC
CASSRGVGGGYTF
>TRBJ1-5|NA|TRBD1|TRBV6-1
TGTGCCAGCACTTCTCGGACAGGTCGGAATCAGCCCCAGCATTTT
CASTSRTGRNQPQHF
>TRBJ2-1|few|NA|TRBV10-3
TGTGCCATCAGCCCCCTAGCCTCCGCCGACAATGAGCAGTTCTTC
CAISPLASADNEQFF
>TRBJ1-1|few|TRBD1|TRBV10-1
TGCGCCAGCAGGGAAGGACAGGGAGGAGACACTGAAGCTTTCTTT
CASREGQGGDTEAFF
>TRBJ2-7|NA|NA|TRBV10-2
TGCGCCAGCAGCTCAACTACCGGAGGGAGGGGGTGGAGCGAGCAGTACTTC
CASSSTTGGRGWSEQYF
>TRBJ1-6|NA|TRBD1|TRBV6-4
TGTGCCAGCAGTGCCTTGACAGGGAAAAATTCACCCCTCCACTTT
CASSALTGKNSPLHF
>TRBJ2-7|NA|NA|TRBV19
TGTGCCAGTAGTATCGGCGCGGGTACCTACGAGCAGTACTTC
CASSIGAGTYEQYF
>TRBJ2-7|few|TRBD2|TRBV5-4
TGTGCCACCCAGACCGGGGCTAGCGGCTACGAGCAGTACTTC
CATQTGASGYEQYF
>TRBJ2-1|NA|TRBD2|TRBV19
TGTGCCAGTAGTCAAGTGGGAGGGAGCTCCTACAATGAGCAGTTCTTC
CASSQVGGSSYNEQFF
>TRBJ2-7|NA|TRBD2|TRBV14
TGTGCCAGCAGCTCGGACCCGGGAGGCTCCTACGAGCAGTACTTC
CASSSDPGGSYEQYF
>TRBJ1-1|NA|NA|TRBV7-6
TGTGCCAGCAGCCCCTATGGTGGGCGTGGTGAAGCTTTCTTT
CASSPYGGRGEAFF
>TRBJ2-3|NA|TRBD2|TRBV5-4
TGTGCCAGCAGCTCTGAGGGACTAGCGGAAACCACAGATACGCAGTATTTT
CASSSEGLAETTDTQYF
>TRBJ2-7|NA|TRBD1|TRBV27
TGTGCCAGCAGTTTTCGACAGGGGGCTCAACACGAGCAGTACTTC
CASSFRQGAQHEQYF
>TRBJ2-7|NA|TRBD2|TRBV10-2
TGCGCCAGCAAAGCGGGAGAGAGCGAGCAGTACTTC
CASKAGESEQYF
>TRBJ2-7|NA|NA|TRBV6-1
TGTGCCAGCAGTGAAGTCGTACGGGTAGCGCCAAGCTACGAGCAGTACTTC
CASSEVVRVAPSYEQYF
>TRBJ2-3|NA|TRBD2|TRBV5-1
TGCGCCAGCAGCTTGGGGGGTAGCGGGAGATCAGATACGCAGTATTTT
CASSLGGSGRSDTQYF
>TRBJ2-6|NA|NA|TRBV21-1
TGTGCCAGCAGCGAAGGACAGGGGAGCTCTGGGGCCAACGTCCTGACTTTC
CASSEGQGSSGANVLTF
>TRBJ1-2|NA|NA|TRBV7-9
TGTGCCAGCAGCTTAGACAGAGTCGGTGGCTACACCTTC
CASSLDRVGGYTF
>TRBJ2-4|NA|TRBD2|TRBV5-8
TGTGCCAGCAGCCCGACTAGCCACATTCAGTACTTC
CASSPTSHIQYF
>TRBJ2-1|NA|TRBD2|TRBV29-1
TGCAGCTTTCGGACTAGCGGTTTTAACAATGAGCAGTTCTTC
CSFRTSGFNNEQFF
>TRBJ1-1|NA|NA|TRBV18
TGTGCCAGCTCACCAAGTGCAAAAAGCATGGAAGCTTTCTTT
CASSPSAKSMEAFF
>TRBJ2-1|NA|TRBD2|TRBV9
TGTGCCAGCAGCGTAGAGAGACTAGCGGGATATAATGAGCAGTTCTTC
CASSVERLAGYNEQFF
>TRBJ2-5|NA|NA|TRBV5-1
TGCGCCAGCAGCTTCGGCAGGGTCCAAGAGACCCAGTACTTC
CASSFGRVQETQYF